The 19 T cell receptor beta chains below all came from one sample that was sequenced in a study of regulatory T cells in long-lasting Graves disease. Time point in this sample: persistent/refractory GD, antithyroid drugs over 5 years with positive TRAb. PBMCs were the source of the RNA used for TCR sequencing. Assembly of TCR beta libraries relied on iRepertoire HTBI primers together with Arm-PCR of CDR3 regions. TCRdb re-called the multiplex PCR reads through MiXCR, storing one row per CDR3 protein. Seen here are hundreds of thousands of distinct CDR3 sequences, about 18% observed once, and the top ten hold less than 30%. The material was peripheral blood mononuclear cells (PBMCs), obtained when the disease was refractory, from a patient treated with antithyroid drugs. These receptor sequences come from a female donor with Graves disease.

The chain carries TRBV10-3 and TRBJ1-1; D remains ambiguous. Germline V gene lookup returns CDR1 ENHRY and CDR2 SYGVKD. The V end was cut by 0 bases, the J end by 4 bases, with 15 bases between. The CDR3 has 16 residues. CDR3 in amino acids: CAISESGGIGSTEAFF. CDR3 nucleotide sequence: TGTGCCATCAGTGAGTCAGGAGGGATCGGTAGCACTGAAGCTTTCTTT.

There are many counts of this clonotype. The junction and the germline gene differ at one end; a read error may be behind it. CDR3 sequence reads: CASSSATNEKLFF. Here the CDR3 DNA reads TGTGCCAGCAGTAGCGCAACTAATGAAAAACTGTTTTTT. The chain uses TRBV5-1 and TRBJ1-4, with no clear D. This CDR3 has 13 amino acids. Germline CDR1 SGHRS, CDR2 YFSETQ.

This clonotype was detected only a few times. The CDR3 protein is CASSGVAGEWAGELFF. CDR3 sequence (DNA): TGTGCCAGCAGCGGAGTTGCCGGGGAATGGGCCGGGGAGCTGTTTTTT. This sequence joins TRBV11-3 and TRBJ2-2, with D tentatively TRBD2 (5 bases). The CDR3 has 16 amino acids. Germline lookup yields CDR1 SGHNT and CDR2 YENEEA. The ends were cut back, 5 bases at V and 6 bases at J, with 19 bases in the middle.

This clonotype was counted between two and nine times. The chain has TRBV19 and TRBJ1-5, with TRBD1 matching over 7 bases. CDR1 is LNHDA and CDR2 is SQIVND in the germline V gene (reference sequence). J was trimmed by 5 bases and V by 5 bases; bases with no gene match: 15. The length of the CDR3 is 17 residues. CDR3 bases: TGTGCCAGTAGTTGGGATCGAGGGGGCGCAGAGGATCAGCCCCAGCATTTT. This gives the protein CASSWDRGGAEDQPQHF.

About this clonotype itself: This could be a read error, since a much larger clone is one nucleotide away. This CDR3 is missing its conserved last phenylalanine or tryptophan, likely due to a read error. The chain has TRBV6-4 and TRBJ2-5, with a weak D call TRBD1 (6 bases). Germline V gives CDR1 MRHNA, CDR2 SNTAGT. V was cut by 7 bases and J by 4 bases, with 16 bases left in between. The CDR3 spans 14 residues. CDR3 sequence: CASTWDINGETQYL. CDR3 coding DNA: TGTGCCAGCACCTGGGACATCAATGGAGAGACCCAGTACCTC.

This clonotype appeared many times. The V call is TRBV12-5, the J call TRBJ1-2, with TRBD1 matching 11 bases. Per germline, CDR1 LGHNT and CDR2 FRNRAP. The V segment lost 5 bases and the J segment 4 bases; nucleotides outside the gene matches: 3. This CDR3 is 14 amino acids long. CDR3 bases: TGTGCTAGTGGTGCCGGGACAGGGGGCTATGGCTACACCTTC. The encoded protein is CASGAGTGGYGYTF.

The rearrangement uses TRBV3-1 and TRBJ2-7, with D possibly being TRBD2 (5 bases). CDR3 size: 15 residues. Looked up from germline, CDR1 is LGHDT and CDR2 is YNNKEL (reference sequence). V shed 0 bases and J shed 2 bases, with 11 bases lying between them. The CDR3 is CASSQDPRVTYEQYF. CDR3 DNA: TGTGCCAGCAGCCAAGATCCGAGGGTTACCTACGAGCAGTACTTC.

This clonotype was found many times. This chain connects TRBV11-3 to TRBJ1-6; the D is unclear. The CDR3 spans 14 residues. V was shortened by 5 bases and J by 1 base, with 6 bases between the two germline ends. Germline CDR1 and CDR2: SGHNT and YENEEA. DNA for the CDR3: TGTGCCAGCAGCCGACGGTCCTATAATTCACCCCTCCACTTT. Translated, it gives CASSRRSYNSPLHF. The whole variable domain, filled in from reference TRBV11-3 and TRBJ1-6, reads EAGVVQSPRYKIIEKKQPVAFWCNPISGHNTLYWYLQNLGQGPELLIRYENEEAVDDSQLPKDRFSAERLKGVDSTLKIQPAELGDSAVYLCASSRRSYNSPLHFGNGTRLTVT.

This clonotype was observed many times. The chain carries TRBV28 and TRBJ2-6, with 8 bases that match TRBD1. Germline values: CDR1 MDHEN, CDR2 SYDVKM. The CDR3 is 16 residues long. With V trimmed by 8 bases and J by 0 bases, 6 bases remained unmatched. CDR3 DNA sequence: TGTGCCAGCCTCGGCAGGGGGCCCTCTGGGGCCAACGTCCTGACTTTC. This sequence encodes CASLGRGPSGANVLTF.

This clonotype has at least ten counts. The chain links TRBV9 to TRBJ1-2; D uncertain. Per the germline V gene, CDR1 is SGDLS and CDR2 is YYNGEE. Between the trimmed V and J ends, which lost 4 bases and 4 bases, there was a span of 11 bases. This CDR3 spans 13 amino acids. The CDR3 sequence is CASSPRAGYGYTF. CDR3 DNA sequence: TGTGCCAGCAGCCCTCGCGCGGGCTATGGCTACACCTTC. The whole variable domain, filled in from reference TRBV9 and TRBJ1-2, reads DSGVTQTPKHLITATGQRVTLRCSPRSGDLSVYWYQQSLDQGLQFLIQYYNGEERAKGNILERFSAQQFPDLHSELNLSSLELGDSALYFCASSPRAGYGYTFGSGTRLTVV.

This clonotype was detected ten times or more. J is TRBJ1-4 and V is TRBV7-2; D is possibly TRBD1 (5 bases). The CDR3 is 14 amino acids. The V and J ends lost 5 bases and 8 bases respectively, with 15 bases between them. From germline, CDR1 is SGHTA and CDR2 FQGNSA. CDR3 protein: CASSLGRMTEKLFF. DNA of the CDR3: TGTGCCAGCAGCCTGGGACGGATGACGGAAAAACTGTTTTTT.

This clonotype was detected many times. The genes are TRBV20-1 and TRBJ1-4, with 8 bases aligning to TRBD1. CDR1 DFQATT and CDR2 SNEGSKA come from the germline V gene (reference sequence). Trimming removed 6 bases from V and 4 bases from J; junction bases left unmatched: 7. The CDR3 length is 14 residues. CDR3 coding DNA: TGCAGTGCCCTTCGGACAGGGAATAATGAAAAACTGTTTTTT. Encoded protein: CSALRTGNNEKLFF.

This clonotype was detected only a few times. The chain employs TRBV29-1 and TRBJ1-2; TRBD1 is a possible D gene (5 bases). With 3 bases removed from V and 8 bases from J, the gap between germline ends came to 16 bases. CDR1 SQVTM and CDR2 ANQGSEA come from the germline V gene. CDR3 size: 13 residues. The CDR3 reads CSVDPLHPGGYTF. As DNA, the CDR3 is TGCAGCGTTGATCCCCTTCATCCAGGGGGCTACACCTTC.

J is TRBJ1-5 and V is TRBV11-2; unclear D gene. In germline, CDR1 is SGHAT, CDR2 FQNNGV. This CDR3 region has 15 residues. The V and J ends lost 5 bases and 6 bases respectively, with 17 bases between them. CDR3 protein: CASSHDTRAGQPQHF. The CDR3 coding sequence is TGTGCCAGCAGCCACGACACGCGAGCGGGTCAGCCCCAGCATTTT.

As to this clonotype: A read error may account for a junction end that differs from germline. CDR3 coding DNA: TGTGCCAGCAGCTCAGGGACAGGAAACATTCGGTACTTC. Its protein product is CASSSGTGNIRYF. This sequence joins TRBV6-2 or TRBV6-3 and TRBJ2-4; 8 bases align to TRBD1. The CDR3 is made up of 13 amino acids. CDR1 is MNHEY and CDR2 is SVGEGT in the germline V gene.

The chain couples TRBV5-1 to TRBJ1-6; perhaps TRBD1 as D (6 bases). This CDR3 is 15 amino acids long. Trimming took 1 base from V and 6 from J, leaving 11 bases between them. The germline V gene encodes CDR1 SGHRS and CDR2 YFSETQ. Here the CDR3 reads CASSLPGDLNSPLHF. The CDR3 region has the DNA TGCGCCAGCAGCTTGCCAGGGGATCTTAATTCACCCCTCCACTTT.

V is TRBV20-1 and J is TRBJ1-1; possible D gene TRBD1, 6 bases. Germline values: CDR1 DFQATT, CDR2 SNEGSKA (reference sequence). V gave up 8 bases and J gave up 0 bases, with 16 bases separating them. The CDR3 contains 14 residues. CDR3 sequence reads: CSPARGHLNTEAFF. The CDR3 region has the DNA TGCAGTCCGGCCCGGGGACACTTGAACACTGAAGCTTTCTTT.

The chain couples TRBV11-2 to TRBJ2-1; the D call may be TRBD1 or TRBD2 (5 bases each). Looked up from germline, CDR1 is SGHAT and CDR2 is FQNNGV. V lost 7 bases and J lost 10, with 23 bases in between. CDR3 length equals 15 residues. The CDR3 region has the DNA TGTGCCAGCAATGGAGCAGGGCTCATCCCGGGAGAGCAGTTCTTC. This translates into CASNGAGLIPGEQFF.

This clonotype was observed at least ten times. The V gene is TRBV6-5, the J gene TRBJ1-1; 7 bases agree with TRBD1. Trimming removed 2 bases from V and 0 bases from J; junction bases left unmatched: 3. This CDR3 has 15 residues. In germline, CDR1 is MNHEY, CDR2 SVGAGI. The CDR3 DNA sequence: TGTGCCAGCAGTTACGGGAGGGGGCTGAACACTGAAGCTTTCTTT. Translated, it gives CASSYGRGLNTEAFF.